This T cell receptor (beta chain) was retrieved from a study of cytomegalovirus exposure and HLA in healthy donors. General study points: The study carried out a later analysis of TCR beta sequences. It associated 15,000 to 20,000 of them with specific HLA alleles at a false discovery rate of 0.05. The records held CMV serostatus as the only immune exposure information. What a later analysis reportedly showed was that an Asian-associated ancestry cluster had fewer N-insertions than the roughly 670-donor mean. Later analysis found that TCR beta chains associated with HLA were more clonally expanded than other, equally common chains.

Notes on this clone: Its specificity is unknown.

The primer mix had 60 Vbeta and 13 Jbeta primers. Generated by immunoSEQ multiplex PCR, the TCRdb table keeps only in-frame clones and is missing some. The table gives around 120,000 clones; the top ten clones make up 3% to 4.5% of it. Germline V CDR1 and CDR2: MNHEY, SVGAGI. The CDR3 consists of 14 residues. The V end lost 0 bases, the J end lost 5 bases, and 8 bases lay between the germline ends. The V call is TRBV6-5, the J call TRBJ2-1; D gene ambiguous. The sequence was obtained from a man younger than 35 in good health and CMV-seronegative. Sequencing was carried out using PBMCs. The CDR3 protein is CASSYSLQNNEQFF. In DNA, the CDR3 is TGTGCCAGCAGTTACTCGCTACAGAACAATGAGCAGTTCTTC.